A single sample is the source of the 11 T cell receptor beta chains below, sequenced in a study of blood T cell repertoires in COVID-19. Sequencing used immunoSEQ multiplex PCR; TCRdb keeps in-frame clones, though not all of them. The repertoire includes fewer than 50,000 clones, about 70% of them detected once, and around 59% sits in the top ten. Sequences were obtained from peripheral blood. The receptors derive from an elderly man with acute or convalescent COVID-19.

V gene TRBV4-3 combines with J gene TRBJ1-2; unclear D gene. The CDR3 extends over 13 amino acids. Trimming took off 1 base at V and 8 bases at J, with 11 bases between the two ends. Germline loops: CDR1 LGHNA, CDR2 YSLEER. The CDR3 coding sequence is TGCGCCAGCAGCCAAGCAGTGCACGGGGGCTACACCTTC. This translates into CASSQAVHGGYTF.

The chain combines TRBV28 with TRBJ1-2; a possible D gene is TRBD1 (5 bases). CDR3 size: 13 residues. V shed 8 bases and J shed 7 bases, with 17 bases lying between them. Germline assignment: CDR1 MDHEN and CDR2 SYDVKM. The CDR3 loop is CASLIGQGGGYTF. The CDR3 DNA reads as TGTGCCAGCCTAATCGGCCAGGGAGGTGGCTACACCTTC.

The chain is built from TRBV10-2 and TRBJ1-6, with D unresolved. The CDR3 is 13 residues long. The germline CDR1 and CDR2 sequences are WSHSY and SAAADI. V gave up 6 bases and J gave up 6 bases, with 9 bases separating them. In DNA, the CDR3 is TGCGCCAGCAGAGAACAGAGTAATTCACCCCTCCACTTT. As protein: CASREQSNSPLHF.

This chain joins TRBV7-2 and TRBJ2-3; D is perhaps TRBD2 (7 bases). Germline V lookup: CDR1 SGHTA, CDR2 FQGNSA. Trimming removed 8 bases at V and 3 bases at J, with 12 bases between. This CDR3 is built from 13 residues. The CDR3 DNA reads TGTGCCAGCTCGGGGGGCCGGACAGATACGCAGTATTTT. Translated, it gives CASSGGRTDTQYF.

The chain recombines TRBV5-6 with TRBJ1-1, with D possibly being TRBD1 (6 bases). Germline V gene lookup returns CDR1 SGHDT and CDR2 YYEEEE. Trimming stripped 1 base from V and 6 bases from J, with 13 bases between. The CDR3 is 14 residues long. CDR3 nucleotide sequence: TGTGCCAGCAGCTTGTACAGGGTTGGGGCTGAAGCTTTCTTT. Translating it yields CASSLYRVGAEAFF.

This chain connects TRBV7-2 to TRBJ2-7; 10 nucleotides align to TRBD2. Germline trimming cut 0 bases from V and 0 bases from J; bases unmatched to any gene: 8. Germline loops: CDR1 SGHTA, CDR2 FQGNSA. The CDR3 extends over 18 amino acids. CDR3 sequence (DNA): TGTGCCAGCAGCTTAGCCGGGGTGAGCGGGAGGGCCTCCTACGAGCAGTACTTC. Residues: CASSLAGVSGRASYEQYF.

The count of this clone is one. The J gene is TRBJ1-5, the V gene TRBV6-6; D ambiguous. V lost 5 bases and J 4 bases, leaving 6 bases between the germline ends. The CDR3 totals 12 residues. Germline assignment: CDR1 MNHNY and CDR2 SVGAGI (reference sequence). CDR3 DNA: TGTGCCAGCAGTAGGGAGAATCAGCCCCAGCATTTT. It codes for CASSRENQPQHF.

This clone was detected only a few times. This chain uses TRBV7-8 with TRBJ1-5, with TRBD1 identical over 7 bases. Trimming at V came to 1 base and at J to 4 bases, leaving 4 bases not matched to a gene. Per germline, CDR1 SGHVS and CDR2 FQNEAQ. The CDR3 contains 15 residues. The CDR3 here is CASSLVAGGNQPQHF. The CDR3 DNA is TGTGCCAGCAGCTTAGTGGCAGGGGGGAATCAGCCCCAGCATTTT.

CDR3 amino acids: CASSPWTGTGEKLFF. In nucleotides, the CDR3 is TGTGCCAGCAGCCCTTGGACAGGGACGGGAGAAAAACTGTTTTTT. V gene TRBV5-8 combines with J gene TRBJ1-4; 8 bases line up with TRBD1. Germline assignment: CDR1 SGHTS and CDR2 YDEGEE. This CDR3 is 15 amino acids long. Trimming removed 4 bases from V and 8 bases from J; junction bases left unmatched: 10.

The rearrangement links TRBV28 to TRBJ2-7, with 9 bases aligning to TRBD1. The CDR3 contains 13 residues. Germline V gene sequence: CDR1 MDHEN, CDR2 SYDVKM. The trim removed 6 bases at V and 7 bases at J, leaving 7 bases unmatched. CDR3 sequence (DNA): TGTGCCAGCAGGGTGACAGGGGGAAGAGAGCAGTACTTC. Residues: CASRVTGGREQYF.

This chain uses TRBV15 with TRBJ2-3; D is possibly TRBD1 (5 bases). Germline CDR1 reads LNHNV; CDR2 reads YYDKDF (reference sequence). Deletions cut 5 bases from V and 3 bases from J, with 9 bases between. There are 13 residues in the CDR3. The CDR3 sequence is CATSGTGTDTQYF. Here the CDR3 DNA reads TGTGCCACCAGCGGAACAGGAACAGATACGCAGTATTTT.